This T cell receptor (beta chain) was found in a study of OX40 agonist ivuxolimab in advanced cancers. Study in general: Cancers in dose escalation were hepatocellular, melanoma, renal cell and head and neck.

CDR1 is MNHNY and CDR2 is SVGAGI in the germline V gene (reference sequence). The CDR3 has 14 residues. V dropped 6 bases and J dropped 9 bases, with 21 bases sitting between them. Autoimmune disease history or systemic immunosuppression was exclusionary. Assay: immunoSEQ multiplex PCR; the TCRdb copy retains only in-frame clones and omits some. The sample holds about 80,000 clones; around nine tenths are singletons and the top ten take more than 4%. The sample in question was CD4+ or CD8+ T cells sorted from blood, obtained in a trial of the OX40 agonist ivuxolimab. The J gene is TRBJ2-7, the V gene TRBV6-6; a possible D gene is TRBD1 (5 bases). This clonotype was sampled from an adult with an advanced solid tumor such as melanoma, head and neck, liver or kidney cancer. DNA of the CDR3: TGTGCCAGCAGCCCTCAAGCGACAGTTTTGGGGCAGTACTTC. Its translation is CASSPQATVLGQYF.